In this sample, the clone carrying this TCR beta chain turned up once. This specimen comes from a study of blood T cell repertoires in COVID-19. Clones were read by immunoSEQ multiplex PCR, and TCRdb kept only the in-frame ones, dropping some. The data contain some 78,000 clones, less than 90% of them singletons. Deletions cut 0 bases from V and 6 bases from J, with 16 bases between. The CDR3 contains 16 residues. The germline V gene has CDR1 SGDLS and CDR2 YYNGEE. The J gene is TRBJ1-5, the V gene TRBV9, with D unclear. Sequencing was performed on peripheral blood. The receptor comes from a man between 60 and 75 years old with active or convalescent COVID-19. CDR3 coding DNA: TGTGCCAGCAGCGTAGATGGACGGGCGCGGGGTCAGCCCCAGCATTTT. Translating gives CASSVDGRARGQPQHF.